This TCR beta chain was observed in a study of cytomegalovirus exposure and HLA in healthy donors. Study-wide results and limits: DRB1 had the most TCR associations and HLA-C the fewest, a later analysis found, with rates varying by HLA locus. Sequencing likely generated an artifact that appeared as a cluster of highly shared sequence variants.

The CDR3 is made up of 14 amino acids. The V end was cut by 0 bases, the J end by 6 bases, with 9 bases between. The germline gives CDR1 KGHSH, CDR2 LQKENI. As regards this clone: Its matching antigen is unknown.

The PCR made use of 60 Vbeta and 13 Jbeta primers. Per the study methods: In a later analysis, approximately 80 million unique TCR beta chains included roughly 11 million shared by two or more donors. Profiled with immunoSEQ multiplex PCR; TCRdb holds only in-frame clones, not every one. The V and J calls and clone size were taken over from that table, and D and trimming were inferred from the DNA. The sample lists around 190,000 clones; over 60% were seen once. Each donor's status was that of a healthy bone marrow donor. This rearrangement joins TRBV18 to TRBJ2-1; perhaps TRBD2 as D (6 bases). What was sequenced was PBMCs. The receptor comes from a man aged 40-55 years in good health and CMV-seronegative. CDR3 DNA: TGTGCCAGCTCACCACCGATGCGGGGCAATGAGCAGTTCTTC. Translated: CASSPPMRGNEQFF.